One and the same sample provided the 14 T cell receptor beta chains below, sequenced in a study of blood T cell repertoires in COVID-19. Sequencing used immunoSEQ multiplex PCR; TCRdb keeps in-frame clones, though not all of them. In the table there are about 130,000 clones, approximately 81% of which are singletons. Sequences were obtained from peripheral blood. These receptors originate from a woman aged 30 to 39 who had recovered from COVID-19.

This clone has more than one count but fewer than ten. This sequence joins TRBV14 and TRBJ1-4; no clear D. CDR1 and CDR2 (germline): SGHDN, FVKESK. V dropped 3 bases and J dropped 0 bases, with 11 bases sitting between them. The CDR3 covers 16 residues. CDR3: CASSQLSGSTNEKLFF. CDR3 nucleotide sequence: TGTGCCAGCAGCCAGTTGTCGGGGTCAACTAATGAAAAACTGTTTTTT.

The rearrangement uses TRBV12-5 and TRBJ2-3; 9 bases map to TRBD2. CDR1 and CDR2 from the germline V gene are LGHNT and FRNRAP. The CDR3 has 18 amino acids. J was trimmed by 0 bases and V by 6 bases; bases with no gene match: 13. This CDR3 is CASGMVITGTSSTDTQYF. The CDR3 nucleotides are TGTGCTAGTGGGATGGTTATTACCGGGACTAGCAGCACAGATACGCAGTATTTT.

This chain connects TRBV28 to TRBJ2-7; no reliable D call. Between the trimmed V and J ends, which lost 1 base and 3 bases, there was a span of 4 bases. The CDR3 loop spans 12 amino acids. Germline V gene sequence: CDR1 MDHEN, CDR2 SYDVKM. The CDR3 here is CASSLLDYEQYF. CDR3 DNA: TGTGCCAGCAGTTTATTAGACTACGAGCAGTACTTC.

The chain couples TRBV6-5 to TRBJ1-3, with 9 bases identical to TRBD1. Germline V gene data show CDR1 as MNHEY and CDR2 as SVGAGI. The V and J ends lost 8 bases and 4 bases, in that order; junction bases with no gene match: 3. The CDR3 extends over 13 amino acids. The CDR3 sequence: CASSDRGGNTIYF. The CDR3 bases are TGTGCCAGCTCTGACAGGGGGGGAAACACCATATATTTT.

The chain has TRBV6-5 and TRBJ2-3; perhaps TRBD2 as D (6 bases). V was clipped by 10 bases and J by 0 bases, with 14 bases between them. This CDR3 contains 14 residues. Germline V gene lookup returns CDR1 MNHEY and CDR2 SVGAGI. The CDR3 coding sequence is TGTGCCACGAGGGTCGGGGGTAGCACAGATACGCAGTATTTT. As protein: CATRVGGSTDTQYF.

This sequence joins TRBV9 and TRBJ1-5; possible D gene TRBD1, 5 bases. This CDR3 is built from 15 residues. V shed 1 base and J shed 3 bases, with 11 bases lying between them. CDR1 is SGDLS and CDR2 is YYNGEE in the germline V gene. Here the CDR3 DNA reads TGTGCCAGCAGCGTATCGGGGGATGACAATCAGCCCCAGCATTTT. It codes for CASSVSGDDNQPQHF.

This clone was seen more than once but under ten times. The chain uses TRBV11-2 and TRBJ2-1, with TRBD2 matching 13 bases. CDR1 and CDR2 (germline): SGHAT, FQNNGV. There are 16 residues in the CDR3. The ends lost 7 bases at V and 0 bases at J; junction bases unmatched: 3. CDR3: CASTGTSGTSYNEQFF. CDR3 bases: TGTGCCAGCACCGGGACTAGCGGGACCTCCTACAATGAGCAGTTCTTC. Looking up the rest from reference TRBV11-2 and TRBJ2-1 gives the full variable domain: EAGVAQSPRYKIIEKRQSVAFWCNPISGHATLYWYQQILGQGPKLLIQFQNNGVVDDSQLPKDRFSAERLKGVDSTLKIQPAKLEDSAVYLCASTGTSGTSYNEQFFGPGTRLTVL.

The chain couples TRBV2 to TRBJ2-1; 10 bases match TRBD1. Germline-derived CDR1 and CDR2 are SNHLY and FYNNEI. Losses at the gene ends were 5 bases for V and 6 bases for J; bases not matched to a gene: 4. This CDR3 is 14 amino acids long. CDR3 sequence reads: CASSPRTGGNEQFF. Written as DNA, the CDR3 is TGTGCCAGCAGTCCGAGGACAGGGGGCAATGAGCAGTTCTTC.

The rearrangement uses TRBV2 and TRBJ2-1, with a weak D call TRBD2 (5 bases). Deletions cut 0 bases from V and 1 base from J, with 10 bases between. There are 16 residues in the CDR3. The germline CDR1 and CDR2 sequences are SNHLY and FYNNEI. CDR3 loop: CASSEAQRWSYNEQFF. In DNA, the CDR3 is TGTGCCAGCAGTGAAGCGCAGCGGTGGTCCTACAATGAGCAGTTCTTC.

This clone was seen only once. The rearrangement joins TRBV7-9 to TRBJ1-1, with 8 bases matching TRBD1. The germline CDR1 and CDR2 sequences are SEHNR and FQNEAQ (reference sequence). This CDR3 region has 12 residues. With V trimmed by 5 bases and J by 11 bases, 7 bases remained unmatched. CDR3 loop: CASSPSQGEAFF. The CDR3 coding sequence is TGTGCCAGCAGCCCATCACAGGGGGAGGCTTTCTTT.

CDR3 region: CASSGQVTGELFF. Here the CDR3 DNA reads TGTGCCAGCAGTGGACAGGTCACCGGGGAGCTGTTTTTT. The chain employs TRBV25-1 and TRBJ2-2; the D gene is possibly TRBD1 (6 bases). Germline-derived CDR1 and CDR2 are MGHDK and SYGVNS. The V end lost 4 bases, the J end lost 4 bases, and 7 bases lay between the germline ends. The CDR3 has 13 amino acids.

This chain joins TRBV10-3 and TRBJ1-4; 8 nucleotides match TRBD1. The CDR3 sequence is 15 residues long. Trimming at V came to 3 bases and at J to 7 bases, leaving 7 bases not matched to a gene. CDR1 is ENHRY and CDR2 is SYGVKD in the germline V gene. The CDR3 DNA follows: TGTGCCATCAGTGACCCTACAGGGGGTTCTGAAAAACTGTTTTTT. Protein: CAISDPTGGSEKLFF.

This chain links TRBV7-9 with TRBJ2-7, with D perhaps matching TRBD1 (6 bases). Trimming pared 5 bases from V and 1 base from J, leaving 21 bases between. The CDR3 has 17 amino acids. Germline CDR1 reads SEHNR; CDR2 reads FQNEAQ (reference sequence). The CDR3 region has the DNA TGTGCCAGCAGCCCACTAGAGGAACAGGGTTGGTCCTACGAGCAGTACTTC. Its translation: CASSPLEEQGWSYEQYF.

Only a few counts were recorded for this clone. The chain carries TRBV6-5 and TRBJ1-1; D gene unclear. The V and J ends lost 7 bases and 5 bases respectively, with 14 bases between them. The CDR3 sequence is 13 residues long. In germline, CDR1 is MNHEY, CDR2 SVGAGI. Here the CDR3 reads CASNSRGKTEAFF. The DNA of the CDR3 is TGTGCCAGCAATTCTCGAGGGAAAACTGAAGCTTTCTTT.